These T cell receptor beta chains were read from a single sample in a study of identical twins. A single record per CDR3 protein comes from TCRdb applying MiXCR to the 5' RACE reads. This sample carries about 220,000 distinct CDR3 sequences, 6% to 7% of them seen once, and the ten largest clones take about 14%. The same data also went into a second study, on T cells expressing NK-cell markers.

What was sequenced was CD8+ T cells sorted from blood. The receptors originated from a young woman in good health. Both conserved end residues are part of each CDR3. A D gene is named only where the DNA matches it firmly. The size field is filled for only some rows; it gives once, few, many or a size class.

>many|15|TRBJ2-1|TRBD2|TRBV10-3
TGTGCCATCCAGCCGACTAGCGGGTTAAACAATGAGCAGTTCTTC
CAIQPTSGLNNEQFF
>few|12|TRBJ2-7|.|TRBV27
TGTGCCAGCAAAGGGGCCGCCTACGAGCAGTACTTC
CASKGAAYEQYF
>.|12|TRBJ1-2|.|TRBV12-3/TRBV12-4
TGTGCCAGCAGTTTCGGGGGGGCAGGCTACACCTTC
CASSFGGAGYTF
>.|12|TRBJ2-1|TRBD2|TRBV24-1
TGTGCCACCAGTGCGACTAGCCGCGAGCAGTTCTTC
CATSATSREQFF
>.|15|TRBJ2-6|.|TRBV6-1
TGTGCCAGCAGTCCCCCAGGCTCTGGGGCCAACGTCCTGACTTTC
CASSPPGSGANVLTF
>few|14|TRBJ1-1|.|TRBV12-3/TRBV12-4
TGTGCCAGCAGTCCACAACGGGCAGGCACTGAAGCTTTCTTT
CASSPQRAGTEAFF
>many|13|TRBJ1-5|.|TRBV15
TGTGCCACCAGCAGAGGGGGGAATCAGCCCCAGCATTTT
CATSRGGNQPQHF
>many|15|TRBJ2-1|TRBD2|TRBV7-8
TGTGCCAGCAGCATTCTAGCGGGGGTATACAATGAGCAGTTCTTC
CASSILAGVYNEQFF
>many|11|TRBJ2-5|.|TRBV12-3/TRBV12-4
TGTGCCAGCAGTGCGGGGGAGACCCAGTACTTC
CASSAGETQYF
>.|15|TRBJ2-5|.|TRBV18
TGTGCCAGCTCACCACGCCAAGTAATCAAAGAGACCCAGTACTTC
CASSPRQVIKETQYF
>few|15|TRBJ2-1|.|TRBV20-1
TGCAGTGCTAGTCAAGCCGGACTAACCTACAATGAGCAGTTCTTC
CSASQAGLTYNEQFF
>few|15|TRBJ1-1|TRBD1|TRBV7-9
TGTGCCAGCAGCCTTGGCGACAGGGTGGGCACTGAAGCTTTCTTT
CASSLGDRVGTEAFF
>.|12|TRBJ2-1|.|TRBV20-1
TGCAGTGCTAGCACTGGATACAATGAGCAGTTCTTC
CSASTGYNEQFF
>few|13|TRBJ2-7|TRBD2|TRBV6-6
TGTGCCAGCAGTCTGGGACTAGCTGACGAGCAGTACTTC
CASSLGLADEQYF
>many|15|TRBJ2-7|.|TRBV7-8
TGTGCCAGCAGCTTTAGACAGACTTTCCCCTACGAGCAGTACTTC
CASSFRQTFPYEQYF
>many|14|TRBJ1-1|.|TRBV9
TGTGCCAGCAGCGTAGGGGGGACGAACACTGAAGCTTTCTTT
CASSVGGTNTEAFF
>many|13|TRBJ1-2|.|TRBV6-5
TGTGCCAGCAGTTACAAACAGGGCTATGGCTACACCTTC
CASSYKQGYGYTF
>few|14|TRBJ2-1|TRBD2|TRBV9
TGTGCCAGCAGCGTAGCGGGACTAGGCAATGAGCAGTTCTTC
CASSVAGLGNEQFF
>.|11|TRBJ2-2|.|TRBV6-2/TRBV6-3
TGTGCCACCACATTGGCCGGGGAGCTGTTTTTT
CATTLAGELFF
>few|14|TRBJ2-1|.|TRBV19
TGTGCCAGTAGTATGATAGGCCCCTACAATGAGCAGTTCTTC
CASSMIGPYNEQFF
>few|14|TRBJ1-2|TRBD1|TRBV10-3
TGTGCCATCAAATCAGGGGGTTCGGACTATGGCTACACCTTC
CAIKSGGSDYGYTF
>many|12|TRBJ2-1|.|TRBV12-3/TRBV12-4
TGTGCCAGCAGTTTAGGGGGAAATGAGCAGTTCTTC
CASSLGGNEQFF
>few|14|TRBJ2-7|TRBD1|TRBV27
TGTGCCACCAGTGGGACAGGGGGTAATCGGGAGCAGTACTTC
CATSGTGGNREQYF
>few|12|TRBJ1-5|.|TRBV2
TGTGCCAGCAGTGTAGGCGGCCAGCCCCAGCATTTT
CASSVGGQPQHF
>.|14|TRBJ2-1|.|TRBV7-7
TGTGCTAGCAGCCCCGAGGGTGGTGCGAATGAGCAGTTCTTC
CASSPEGGANEQFF
>.|12|TRBJ1-4|.|TRBV9
TGTGCCAGCAGCACCGGTGGAGGGAAACTGTTTTTT
CASSTGGGKLFF
>few|13|TRBJ2-1|.|TRBV25-1
TGTGCCAGCAGTGTAGGGATAGAGAATGAGCAGTTCTTC
CASSVGIENEQFF
>few|15|TRBJ2-5|TRBD2|TRBV11-2
TGTGCCAGCAGCCGTGCGACTAGCGGGGGAGAGACCCAGTACTTC
CASSRATSGGETQYF
>few|12|TRBJ1-1|TRBD1|TRBV12-3/TRBV12-4
TGTGCCAGCAGTGTGAACAGGGGTGAAGCTTTCTTT
CASSVNRGEAFF
>many|12|TRBJ2-7|.|TRBV29-1
TGCAGCGCTCTGGGAAAGTCCTACGAGCAGTACTTC
CSALGKSYEQYF
>many|14|TRBJ2-1|.|TRBV27
TGTGCCATCATGGCCGGAGGGTCGGGGAATGAGCAGTTCTTC
CAIMAGGSGNEQFF
>few|13|TRBJ1-2|.|TRBV12-3/TRBV12-4
TGTGCCAGCAGTCCGCTGGGGTACGATGGCTACACCTTC
CASSPLGYDGYTF
>many|16|TRBJ2-3|.|TRBV27
TGTGCCAGCAGTTTTTTGACGGTTCGGTCCACAGATACGCAGTATTTT
CASSFLTVRSTDTQYF
>.|16|TRBJ2-3|.|TRBV9
TGTGCCAGCAGCGCCCGAATGGGGCCGGGCGTCGATACGCAGTATTTT
CASSARMGPGVDTQYF
>few|15|TRBJ2-1|.|TRBV27
TGTGCCAGCAGTCTGGGACTCCCAACCTACAATGAGCAGTTCTTC
CASSLGLPTYNEQFF
>.|12|TRBJ2-2|.|TRBV13
TGTGCCTCCCTCCTCGCCGGCGGGGAGCTGTTTTTT
CASLLAGGELFF
>.|13|TRBJ1-5|.|TRBV6-2/TRBV6-3
TGTGCCAGCAGTTCGGGGGGCGGTCAGCCCCAGCATTTT
CASSSGGGQPQHF
>few|15|TRBJ1-1|TRBD1|TRBV20-1
TGCAGTGCTCAGGCCGCGACTACAGGGGGTGAGAAGGCTTTCTTT
CSAQAATTGGEKAFF
>many|15|TRBJ2-1|.|TRBV7-2
TGTGCCAGCAGCCCTGGGGTAGCGGCCTACAATGAGCAGTTCTTC
CASSPGVAAYNEQFF
>few|15|TRBJ2-7|.|TRBV9
TGTGCCAGCAGCGTAGACAGGGGGGGCCTACGTGGGCAGTACTTC
CASSVDRGGLRGQYF